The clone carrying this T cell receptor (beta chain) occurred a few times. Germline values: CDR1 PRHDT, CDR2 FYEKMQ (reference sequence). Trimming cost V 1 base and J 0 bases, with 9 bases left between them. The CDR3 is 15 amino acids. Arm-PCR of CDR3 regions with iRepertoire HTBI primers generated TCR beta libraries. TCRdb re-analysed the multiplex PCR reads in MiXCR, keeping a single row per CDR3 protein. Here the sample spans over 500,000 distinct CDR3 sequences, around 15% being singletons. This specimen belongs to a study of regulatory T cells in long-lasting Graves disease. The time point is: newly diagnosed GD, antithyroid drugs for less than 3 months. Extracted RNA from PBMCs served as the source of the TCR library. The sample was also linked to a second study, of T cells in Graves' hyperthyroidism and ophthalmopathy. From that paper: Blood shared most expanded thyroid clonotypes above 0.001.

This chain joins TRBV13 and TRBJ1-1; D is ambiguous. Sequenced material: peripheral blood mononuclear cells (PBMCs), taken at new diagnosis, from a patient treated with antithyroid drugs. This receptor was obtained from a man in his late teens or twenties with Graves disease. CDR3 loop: CASSLDPGLNTEAFF. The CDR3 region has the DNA TGTGCCAGCAGCTTAGATCCGGGCTTGAACACTGAAGCTTTCTTT.